This T cell receptor beta chain was observed in a study of Ad26.COV2.S vaccination and SARS-CoV-2 variants. About the research overall: Donor participated within the Ad26.COV2.S arm of the COV1001 trial.

The treatment here: over 15 received Ad26.COV2.S at low or high dose, single or two shots; about 5 received placebo; per-sample allocation not given. All samples were drawn on day 63, counting from the first vaccine or placebo injection. Trimming removed 5 bases from V and 4 bases from J, with 11 bases in between. Germline CDR1 and CDR2: PRHDT and FYEKMQ (reference sequence). This CDR3 is built from 13 residues. Clones were read by immunoSEQ multiplex PCR, and TCRdb kept only the in-frame ones, dropping some. The sample has roughly 410,000 clones, 83% seen once. This chain uses TRBV13 with TRBJ1-2; TRBD1 might be the D (5 bases). The starting material was peripheral blood, obtained in a trial of Ad26.COV2.S vaccine versus placebo. This sequence originates from a person aged 18 to 59 who received the Ad26.COV2.S COVID-19 vaccine or a placebo. CDR3 nucleotides: TGTGCCAGCAGCCCGGGGCTGGCCTATGGCTACACCTTC. Its protein is CASSPGLAYGYTF. Full variable domain (missing parts from reference TRBV13 and TRBJ1-2): AAGVIQSPRHLIKEKRETATLKCYPIPRHDTVYWYQQGPGQDPQFLISFYEKMQSDKGSIPDRFSAQQFSDYHSELNMSSLELGDSALYFCASSPGLAYGYTFGSGTRLTVV.